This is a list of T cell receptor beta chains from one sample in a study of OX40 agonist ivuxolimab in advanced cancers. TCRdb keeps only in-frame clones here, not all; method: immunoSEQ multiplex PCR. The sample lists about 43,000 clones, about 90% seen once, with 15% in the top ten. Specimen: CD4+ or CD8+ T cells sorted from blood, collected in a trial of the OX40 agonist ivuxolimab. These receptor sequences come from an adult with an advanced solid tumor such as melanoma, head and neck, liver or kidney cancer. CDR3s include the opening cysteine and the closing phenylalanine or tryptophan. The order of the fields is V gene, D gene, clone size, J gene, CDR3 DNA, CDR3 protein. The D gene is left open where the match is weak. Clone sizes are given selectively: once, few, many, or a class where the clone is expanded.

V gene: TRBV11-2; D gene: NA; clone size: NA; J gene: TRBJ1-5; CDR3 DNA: TGTGCCAGCAGCCCCACGGCACTCAGCAATCAGCCCCAGCATTTT; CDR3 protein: CASSPTALSNQPQHF
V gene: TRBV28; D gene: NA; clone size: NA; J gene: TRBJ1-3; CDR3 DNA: TGTGCCAGCAGTTTTTCGAAAGGATGGGGCGGCGGAACTGGAAACACCATATATTTT; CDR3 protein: CASSFSKGWGGGTGNTIYF
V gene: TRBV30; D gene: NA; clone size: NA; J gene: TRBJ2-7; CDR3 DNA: TGTGCCTGGAGTCTAGGGACTCAAAGGGCGGACTACGAGCAGTACTTC; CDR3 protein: CAWSLGTQRADYEQYF
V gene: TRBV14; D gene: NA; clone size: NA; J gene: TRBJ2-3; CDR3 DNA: TGTGCCAGCAGCCCCGGTATGACAGGCACAGATACGCAGTATTTT; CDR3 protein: CASSPGMTGTDTQYF
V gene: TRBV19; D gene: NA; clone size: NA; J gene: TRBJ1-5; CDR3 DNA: TGTGCCAGTAGTATAGAGAGCAATCAGCCCCAGCATTTT; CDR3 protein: CASSIESNQPQHF
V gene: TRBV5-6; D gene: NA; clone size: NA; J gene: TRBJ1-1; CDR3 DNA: TGTGCCAGCAGCGACTACATGAACACTGAAGCTTTCTTT; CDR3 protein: CASSDYMNTEAFF
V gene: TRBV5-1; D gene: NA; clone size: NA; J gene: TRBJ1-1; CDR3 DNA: TGCGCCAGCAGCTGGCGGGGGTCAGGCACTGAAGCTTTCTTT; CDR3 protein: CASSWRGSGTEAFF
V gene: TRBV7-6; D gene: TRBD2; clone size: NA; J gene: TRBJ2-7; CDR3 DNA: TGTGCCAGCGTAGGTTGGGAACTAGCGGGAGGGGATTACGAGCAGTACTTC; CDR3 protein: CASVGWELAGGDYEQYF
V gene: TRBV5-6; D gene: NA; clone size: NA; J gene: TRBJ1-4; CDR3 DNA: TGTGCCAGCAGCTTGGGACGACCCGAAAAACTGTTTTTT; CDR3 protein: CASSLGRPEKLFF
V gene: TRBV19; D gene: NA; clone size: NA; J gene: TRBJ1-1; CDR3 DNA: TGTGCCAGTAGTATTTTTCACAGGGAGGACACTGAAGCTTTCTTT; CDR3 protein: CASSIFHREDTEAFF
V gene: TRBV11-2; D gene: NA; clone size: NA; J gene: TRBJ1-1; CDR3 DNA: TGTGCCAGCAGGACGAACACTGAAGCTTTCTTT; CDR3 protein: CASRTNTEAFF
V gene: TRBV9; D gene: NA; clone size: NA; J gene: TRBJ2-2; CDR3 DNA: TGTGCCAGCAGCGACGACAAAGGCCCGAACACCGGGGAGCTGTTTTTT; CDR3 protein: CASSDDKGPNTGELFF
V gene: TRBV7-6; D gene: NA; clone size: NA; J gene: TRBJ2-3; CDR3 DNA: TGTGCCAGCAGCTTAGCGTATCTAGGAGAGACGCAGTATTTT; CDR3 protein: CASSLAYLGETQYF
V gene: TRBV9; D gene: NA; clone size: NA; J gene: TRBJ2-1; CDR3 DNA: TGTGCCAGCAGCGCTTGGGGGACTGGCGATGAGCAGTTCTTC; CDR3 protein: CASSAWGTGDEQFF
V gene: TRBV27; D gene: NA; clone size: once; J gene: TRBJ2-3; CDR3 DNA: TGTGCCAGCAGTTTAGAGCGAGACGGGGGGCGGCGGTATTTT; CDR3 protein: CASSLERDGGRRYF
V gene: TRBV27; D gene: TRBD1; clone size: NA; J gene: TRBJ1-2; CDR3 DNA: TGTGCCAGCAGTTTTGGGGGACAGGGCTATGGCTACACCTTC; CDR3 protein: CASSFGGQGYGYTF
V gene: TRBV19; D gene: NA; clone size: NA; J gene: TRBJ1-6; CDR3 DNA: TGTGCCAGTAGAACAGGGAATTCACCCCACCACTTT; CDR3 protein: CASRTGNSPHHF
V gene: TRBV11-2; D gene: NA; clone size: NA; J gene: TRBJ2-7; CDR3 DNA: TGTGCCAGCAGCTTAGATCTTGGGACTGGGTCTTCCTACGAGCAGTACTTC; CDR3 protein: CASSLDLGTGSSYEQYF
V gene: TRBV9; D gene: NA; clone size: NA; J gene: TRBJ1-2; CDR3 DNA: TGTGCCAGCAGCCCCTGGGTTAATGGCTACACCTTC; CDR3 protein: CASSPWVNGYTF
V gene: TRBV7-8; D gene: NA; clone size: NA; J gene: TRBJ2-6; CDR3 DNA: TGTGCCAGCAGCTTAGCGTTGGCGGGGGCCAACGTCCTGACTTTC; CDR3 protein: CASSLALAGANVLTF
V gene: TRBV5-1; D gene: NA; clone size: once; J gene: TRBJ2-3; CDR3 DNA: TGCGCCAGCAGCTTGGCCGGGCCATCAGATACGCAGTATTTT; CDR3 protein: CASSLAGPSDTQYF
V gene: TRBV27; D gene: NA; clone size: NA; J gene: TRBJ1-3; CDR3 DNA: TGTGCCAGCAGTTTCGGGAACACCATATATTTT; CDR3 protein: CASSFGNTIYF
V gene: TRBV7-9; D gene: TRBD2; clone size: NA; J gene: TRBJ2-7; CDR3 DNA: TGTGCCAGCAGCTTGGGACTAGCGGGAAGTCGGAGGGGGGAGCAGTACTTC; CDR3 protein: CASSLGLAGSRRGEQYF
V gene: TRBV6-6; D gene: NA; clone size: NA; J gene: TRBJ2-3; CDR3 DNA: TGTGCCAGCAGTTACTCGGCGGTTGGGGGCACAGATACGCAGTATTTT; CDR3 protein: CASSYSAVGGTDTQYF
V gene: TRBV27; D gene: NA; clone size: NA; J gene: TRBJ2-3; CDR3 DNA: TGTGCCAGCAGTTTATCTGCGGGGGCCGATACGCAGTATTTT; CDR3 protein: CASSLSAGADTQYF
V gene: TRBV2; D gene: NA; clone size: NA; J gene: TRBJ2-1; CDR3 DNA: TGTGCCAGCATTCACGAGGGCCGGTATGAGCAGTTCTTC; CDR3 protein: CASIHEGRYEQFF
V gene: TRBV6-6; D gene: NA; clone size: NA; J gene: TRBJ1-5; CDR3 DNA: TGTGCCAGCAGTCACCGTGATCAGCCCCAGCATTTT; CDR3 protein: CASSHRDQPQHF
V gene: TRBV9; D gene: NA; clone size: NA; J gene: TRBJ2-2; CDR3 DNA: TGTGCCAGCAGCGTAGGAGACAGGAGCTACACCGGGGAGCTGTTTTTT; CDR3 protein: CASSVGDRSYTGELFF
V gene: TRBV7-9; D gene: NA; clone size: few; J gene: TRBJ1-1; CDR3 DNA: TGTGCCAGCGATGTAGGGACTGAAGCTTTCTTT; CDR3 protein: CASDVGTEAFF
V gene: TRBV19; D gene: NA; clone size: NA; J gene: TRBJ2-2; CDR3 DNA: TGTGCCAGTAGTATCTCGGGGGCTGGCGGGGAGCTGTTTTTT; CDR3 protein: CASSISGAGGELFF
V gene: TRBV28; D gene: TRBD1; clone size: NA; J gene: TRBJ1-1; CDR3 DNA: TGTGCCAGCAGTTTGCCAGGGGGCATGAACACTGAAGCTTTCTTT; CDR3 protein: CASSLPGGMNTEAFF
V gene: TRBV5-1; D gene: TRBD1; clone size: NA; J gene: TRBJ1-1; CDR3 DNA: TGCGCCAGCAGCTTGGTGGAGGGGGCAGGGACTGAAGCTTTCTTT; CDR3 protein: CASSLVEGAGTEAFF
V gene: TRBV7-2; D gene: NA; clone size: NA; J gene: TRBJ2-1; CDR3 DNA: TGTGCCAGCAGTACATCGGGCGGGTTCAATGAGCAGTTCTTC; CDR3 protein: CASSTSGGFNEQFF
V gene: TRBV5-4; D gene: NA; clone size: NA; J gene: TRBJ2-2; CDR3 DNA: TGTGCCAGCAGCTTTTCCGAGAACACCGGGGAGCTGTTTTTT; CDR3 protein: CASSFSENTGELFF